The T cell receptor (beta chain) under discussion was sequenced for a study of tumor-infiltrating lymphocytes in oesophageal squamous cell carcinoma. TCRdb analysed the PCR reads with MiXCR anew, one entry per CDR3 protein. The sample contains around 14,000 distinct CDR3 sequences, roughly 50% of which appear only once. This clonotype was seen at least ten times. In germline, CDR1 is MNHEY, CDR2 SMNVEV (reference sequence). This CDR3 has 18 amino acids. Trimming cost V 5 bases and J 0 bases, with 17 bases left between them. The source of this sequence is a male donor with esophageal squamous cell carcinoma. The chain carries TRBV27 and TRBJ1-6; D might be TRBD1 (6 bases). Sequencing was carried out using esophageal tumor tissue. CDR3 region: CASSGGQLLSSYNSPLHF. As DNA, the CDR3 is TGTGCCAGCAGTGGCGGACAGCTCTTGAGCTCCTATAATTCACCCCTCCACTTT.